What follows are 8 T cell receptor beta chains derived from one specimen sequenced in a study of CD8 T cells in ankylosing spondylitis. Findings of the study overall: About 8 highly homologous variants formed a TCR beta motif that appeared characteristic of ankylosing spondylitis blood.

TCRdb passed the 5' RACE reads through MiXCR, listing each CDR3 protein once. The sample includes 400,000 to 450,000 distinct CDR3 sequences, 15% to 20% of them seen just once. These receptors' antigens are unknown. The sample taken for sequencing was blood, either unsorted or a sorted T cell fraction (not recorded which). The receptors originated from a male donor with ankylosing spondylitis.

This clonotype appeared a few times. The chain's CDR3 is CATSPRRGQETQYF. The CDR3 DNA sequence: TGTGCCACCAGCCCACGGAGGGGCCAAGAGACCCAGTACTTC. The chain links TRBV15 to TRBJ2-5; tentatively, D is TRBD2 (6 bases). Germline CDR1 LNHNV, CDR2 YYDKDF (reference sequence). Trimming shortened V by 5 bases and J by 1 base, and 11 bases separated the two germline ends. The CDR3 is 14 residues long.

This clonotype showed up just a few times. CDR3 nucleotide sequence: TGCAGCGTCAGCCGCGGTTACACTGAAGCTTTCTTT. Translation gives CSVSRGYTEAFF. The rearrangement joins TRBV29-1 to TRBJ1-1; D gene uncertain. Between the trimmed V and J ends, which lost 6 bases and 3 bases, there was a span of 11 bases. CDR1 and CDR2 from the germline V gene are SQVTM and ANQGSEA. The CDR3 spans 12 residues.

This clonotype was observed a few times. The gene calls are TRBV3-1 and TRBJ2-3; 7 nucleotides agree with TRBD1. CDR1 and CDR2 from the germline V gene are LGHDT and YNNKEL (reference sequence). This CDR3 contains 15 residues. Germline trimming cut 1 base from V and 3 bases from J; bases unmatched to any gene: 4. The CDR3 bases are TGTGCCAGCAGCCAAGGACAGGGTTTTACAGATACGCAGTATTTT. Translated: CASSQGQGFTDTQYF.

This clonotype was recorded many times. The CDR3 nucleotides read TGTGCCAGCAGTTTAGCGCTCGGACAGGGTTCTAGCACAGATACGCAGTATTTT. Encoded protein: CASSLALGQGSSTDTQYF. The gene calls are TRBV12-3 or TRBV12-4 and TRBJ2-3, with 8 positions matching TRBD1. V shed 0 bases and J 0 bases; nucleotides not matched to a gene: 8. The CDR3 has 18 residues.

This clonotype was observed a handful of times. J is TRBJ1-2 and V is TRBV7-2; D remains unclear. This CDR3 contains 15 residues. CDR1 is SGHTA, CDR2 FQGNSA, per germline. Trimming took 1 base from V and 2 from J, leaving 11 bases between them. This CDR3 is CASSLGPGVNYGYTF. The CDR3 DNA reads TGTGCCAGCAGCTTAGGACCGGGCGTAAACTATGGCTACACCTTC. The whole variable domain, filled in from reference TRBV7-2 and TRBJ1-2, reads GAGVSQSPSNKVTEKGKDVELRCDPISGHTALYWYRQSLGQGLEFLIYFQGNSAPDKSGLPSDRFSAERTGGSVSTLTIQRTQQEDSAVYLCASSLGPGVNYGYTFGSGTRLTVV.

This clonotype came up a few times. The V call is TRBV5-1, the J call TRBJ1-3, with 7 bases identical to TRBD1. The CDR3 length is 15 residues. With 1 base clipped from V and 4 bases from J, the junction kept 5 bases outside the gene matches. The V gene's germline CDR1 is SGHRS and CDR2 YFSETQ. The CDR3 protein is CASSLRTGDGNTIYF. The CDR3 bases are TGCGCCAGCAGCTTGCGAACAGGGGACGGAAACACCATATATTTT. Filled out from reference TRBV5-1 and TRBJ1-3, the complete variable domain reads KAGVTQTPRYLIKTRGQQVTLSCSPISGHRSVSWYQQTPGQGLQFLFEYFSETQRNKGNFPGRFSGRQFSNSRSEMNVSTLELGDSALYLCASSLRTGDGNTIYFGEGSWLTVV.

In its sample, this clonotype was seen many times. This chain joins TRBV5-6 and TRBJ2-3; 9 nucleotides align to TRBD1. Per the germline V gene, CDR1 is SGHDT and CDR2 is YYEEEE. CDR3 size: 15 residues. J was trimmed by 3 bases and V by 4 bases; bases with no gene match: 6. For the CDR3, the DNA is TGTGCCAGCAGCCTTACGGGACAGGGAACAGATACGCAGTATTTT. Translation: CASSLTGQGTDTQYF. Together with reference TRBV5-6 and TRBJ2-3, the CDR3 gives the full variable domain: DAGVTQSPTHLIKTRGQQVTLRCSPKSGHDTVSWYQQALGQGPQFIFQYYEEEERQRGNFPDRFSGHQFPNYSSELNVNALLLGDSALYLCASSLTGQGTDTQYFGPGTRLTVL.

The gene calls are TRBV6-1 and TRBJ2-4, with 10 bases that match TRBD1. The CDR3 totals 14 residues. The trim removed 8 bases at V and 4 bases at J, leaving 5 bases unmatched. Germline CDR1 MNHNS, CDR2 SASEGT. CDR3 coding DNA: TGTGCCAGCCAGCCGGGACAGGGGAAAAACATTCAGTACTTC. As protein: CASQPGQGKNIQYF.